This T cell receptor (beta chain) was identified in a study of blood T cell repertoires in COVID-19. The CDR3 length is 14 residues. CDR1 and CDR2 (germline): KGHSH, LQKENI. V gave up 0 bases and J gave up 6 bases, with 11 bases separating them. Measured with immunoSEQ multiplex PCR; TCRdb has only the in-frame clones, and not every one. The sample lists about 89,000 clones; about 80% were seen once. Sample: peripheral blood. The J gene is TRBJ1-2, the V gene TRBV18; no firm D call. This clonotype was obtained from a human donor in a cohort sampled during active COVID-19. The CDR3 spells CASSPPNPVNGYTF. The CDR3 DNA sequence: TGTGCCAGCTCACCACCAAATCCAGTAAATGGCTACACCTTC. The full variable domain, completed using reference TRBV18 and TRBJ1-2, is NAGVMQNPRHLVRRRGQEARLRCSPMKGHSHVYWYRQLPEEGLKFMVYLQKENIIDESGMPKERFSAEFPKEGPSILRIQQVVRGDSAAYFCASSPPNPVNGYTFGSGTRLTVV.